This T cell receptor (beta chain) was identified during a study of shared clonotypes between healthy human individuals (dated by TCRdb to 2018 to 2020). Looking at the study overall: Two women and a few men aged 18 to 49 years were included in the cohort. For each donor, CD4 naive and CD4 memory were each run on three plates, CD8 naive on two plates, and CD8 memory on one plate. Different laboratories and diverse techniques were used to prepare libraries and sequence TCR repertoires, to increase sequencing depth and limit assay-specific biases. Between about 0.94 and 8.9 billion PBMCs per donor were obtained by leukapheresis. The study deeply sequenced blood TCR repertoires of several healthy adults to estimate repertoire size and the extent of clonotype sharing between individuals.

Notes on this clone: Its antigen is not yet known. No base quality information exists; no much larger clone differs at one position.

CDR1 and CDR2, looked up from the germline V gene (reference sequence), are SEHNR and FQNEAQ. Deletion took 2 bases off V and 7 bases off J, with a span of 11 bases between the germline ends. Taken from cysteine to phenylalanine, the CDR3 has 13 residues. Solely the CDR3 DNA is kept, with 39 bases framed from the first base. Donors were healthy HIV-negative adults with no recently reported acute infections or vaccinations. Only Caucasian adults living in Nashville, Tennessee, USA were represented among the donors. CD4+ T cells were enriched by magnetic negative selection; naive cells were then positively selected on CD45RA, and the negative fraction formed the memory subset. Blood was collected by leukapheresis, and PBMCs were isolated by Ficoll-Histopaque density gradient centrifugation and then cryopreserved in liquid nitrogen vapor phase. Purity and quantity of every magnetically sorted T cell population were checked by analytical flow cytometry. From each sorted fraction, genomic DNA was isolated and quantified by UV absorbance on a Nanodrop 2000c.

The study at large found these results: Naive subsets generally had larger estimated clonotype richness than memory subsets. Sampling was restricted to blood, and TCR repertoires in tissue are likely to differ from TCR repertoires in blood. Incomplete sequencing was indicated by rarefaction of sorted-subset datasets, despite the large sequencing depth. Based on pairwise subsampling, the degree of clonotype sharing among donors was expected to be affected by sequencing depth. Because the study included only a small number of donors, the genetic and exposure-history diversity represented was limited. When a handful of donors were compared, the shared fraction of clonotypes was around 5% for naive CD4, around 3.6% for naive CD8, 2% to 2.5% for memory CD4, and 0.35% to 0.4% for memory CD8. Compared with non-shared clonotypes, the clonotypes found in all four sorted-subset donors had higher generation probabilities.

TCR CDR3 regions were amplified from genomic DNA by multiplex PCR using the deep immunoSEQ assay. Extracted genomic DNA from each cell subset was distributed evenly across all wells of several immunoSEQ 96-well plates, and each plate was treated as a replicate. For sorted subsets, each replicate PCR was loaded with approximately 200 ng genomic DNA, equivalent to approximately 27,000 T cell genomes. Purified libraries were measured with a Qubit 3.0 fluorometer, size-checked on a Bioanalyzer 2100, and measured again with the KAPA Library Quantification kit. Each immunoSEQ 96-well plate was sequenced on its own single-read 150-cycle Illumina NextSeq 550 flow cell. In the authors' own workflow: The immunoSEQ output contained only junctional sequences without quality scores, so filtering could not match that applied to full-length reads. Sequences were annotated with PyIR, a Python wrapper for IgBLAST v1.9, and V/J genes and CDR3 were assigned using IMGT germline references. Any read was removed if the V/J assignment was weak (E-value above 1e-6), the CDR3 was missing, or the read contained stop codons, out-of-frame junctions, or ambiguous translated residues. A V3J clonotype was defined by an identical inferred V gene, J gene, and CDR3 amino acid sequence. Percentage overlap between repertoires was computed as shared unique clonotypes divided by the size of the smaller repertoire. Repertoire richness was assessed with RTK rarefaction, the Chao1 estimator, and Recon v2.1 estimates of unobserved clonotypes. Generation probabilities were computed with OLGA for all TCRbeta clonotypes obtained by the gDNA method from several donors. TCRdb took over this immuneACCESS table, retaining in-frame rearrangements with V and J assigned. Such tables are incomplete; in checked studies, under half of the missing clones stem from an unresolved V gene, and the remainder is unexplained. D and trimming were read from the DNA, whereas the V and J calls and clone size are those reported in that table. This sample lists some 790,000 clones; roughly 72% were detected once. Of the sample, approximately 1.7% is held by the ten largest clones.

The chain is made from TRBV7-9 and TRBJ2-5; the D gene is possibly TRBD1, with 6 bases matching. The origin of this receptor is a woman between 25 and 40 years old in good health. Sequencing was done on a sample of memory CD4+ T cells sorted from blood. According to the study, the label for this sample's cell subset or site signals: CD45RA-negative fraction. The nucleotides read TGTGCCAGCAGCTTAACAGGGATTGCGACCCAGTACTTC. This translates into CASSLTGIATQYF.